This T cell receptor beta chain was captured by sequencing in a study of blood T cell repertoires in COVID-19. Study details: PBMCs, B-cell-depleted T cells, or T cells were the source of the cDNA or gDNA that made up the material.

Original processing methods: The authors estimated nucleated cell counts from reference gene primer amplification. Assay used: immunoSEQ multiplex PCR; TCRdb lists only in-frame clones, some missing. That table is the source of V, J and clone size, and D and trimming were worked out from the DNA. The sample lists roughly 140,000 clones; 80% to 90% were seen once. The age range of participants was about 18 to 100 years, with residence in about two dozen US areas. Participants had their cohort set by participant-reported clinical history. Sequenced input: PBMCs or T cells enriched from blood (not recorded which). The source is a man in his 60s who had recovered from COVID-19.

The CDR3 coding sequence is TGTGCCACAAAGGGAGGGGCGAACACCGGGGAGCTGTTTTTT. Its translation is CATKGGANTGELFF. This rearrangement joins TRBV7-3 to TRBJ2-2, with 7 bases lining up with TRBD2. Germline V lookup: CDR1 SGHTA, CDR2 FQGTGA. Unmatched junction bases numbered 5, after V lost 10 bases and J lost 0 bases. The CDR3 runs to 14 residues. Combining the CDR3 with reference TRBV7-3 and TRBJ2-2 gives the whole variable domain GAGVSQTPSNKVTEKGKYVELRCDPISGHTALYWYRQSLGQGPEFLIYFQGTGAADDSGLPNDRFFAVRPEGSVSTLKIQRTERGDSAVYLCATKGGANTGELFFGEGSRLTVL.